This TCR beta chain was documented in a study of a mutant IDH1 vaccine in newly diagnosed glioma. For the study at large: Vaccination began 4-6 weeks post radiotherapy alone, or with temozolomide cycles. The treated group averaged about 41 years old and was 62.5% male, approximately 38% female.

Comment on this clone: Antigen unknown.

Using immunoSEQ multiplex PCR, the repertoire was profiled, and TCRdb retains in-frame clones only, with some absent. The data hold tens of thousands of clones, with 80% to 90% observed a single time. The length of the CDR3 is 14 residues. With 8 bases clipped from V and 8 bases from J, the junction kept 12 bases outside the gene matches. Germline CDR1 and CDR2: MGHRA and YSYEKL. The time point: week 5, during vaccination. Every vaccination contained 300 ug of the mutant IDH1 20-mer peptide and was paired with topical imiquimod. The receptor comes from a man between 40 and 49 years old with glioma. V is TRBV4-1 and J is TRBJ2-1, with 7 nucleotides matching TRBD2. Specimen: PBMCs, collected from a glioma patient whose treatment included an IDH1 peptide vaccine. The CDR3 coding sequence is TGCGCCAGCCAGACTAGCCAAAGAACCCATGAGCAGTTCTTC. It yields the protein CASQTSQRTHEQFF.